The entry below gives a single TCR beta chain sequence along with its context. Its antigen is not known. This sample is part of a study of blood T cells in healthy people across ages. The ends were cut back, 0 bases at V and 0 bases at J, with 10 bases in the middle. The germline gives CDR1 SQVTM, CDR2 ANQGSEA. The CDR3 consists of 15 residues. Study observations and caveats: Conclusively comparing naive with antigen-experienced cells was impossible with unsorted PBMCs. When set beside aged donors, long-lived donors presented more naive CD4+ cells and higher diversity.

Combining a sample-barcoded 5' primer with a J-beta primer mix, a second PCR ran for roughly 6 to 12 cycles. TCRdb passed the 5' RACE reads through MiXCR, listing each CDR3 protein once. Here the sample spans over a million distinct CDR3 sequences, about 40% being singletons. The TCR originated in a woman aged 18-29 years in good health. The chain has TRBV29-1 and TRBJ2-3; a possible D gene is TRBD2 (5 bases). The sequenced material came from blood. CDR3 sequence (DNA): TGCAGCGTTGAAGAAACCCTAGCTAGCACAGATACGCAGTATTTT. Translating gives CSVEETLASTDTQYF.